This T cell receptor (beta chain) comes out of a study of CD8+ T cells in alopecia areata. On the study more broadly: The study gave treated patients oral tofacitinib at 5 to 10 mg twice daily.

V gave up 6 bases and J gave up 2 bases, with 7 bases separating them. The CDR3 totals 12 residues. Germline V lookup: CDR1 SNHLY, CDR2 FYNNEI. The researchers isolated CD4+ and CD8+ T cells from PBMCs by sorting. Extracted RNA was reverse transcribed into cDNA, the sequencing template. The data were produced by immunoSEQ multiplex PCR, yet TCRdb's version contains in-frame clones alone and is incomplete. The sample gives about 180,000 clones, around 71% of which show up once; about an eighth is in the top ten. A word on this clone: What it binds is unknown.

Study-wide points: Mice showed TCR sharing more clearly than patients did, possibly owing to HLA. Normal skin's resident alphabeta T cells are also sequenced in scalp samples.

This TCR was recovered from a human donor with alopecia areata. J is TRBJ1-1 and V is TRBV2; D gene uncertain. The sequenced sample was CD8+ T cells sorted from blood, obtained at week 0. This CDR3 is CASREGNTEAFF. CDR3 sequence (DNA): TGTGCCAGCAGGGAGGGAAACACTGAAGCTTTCTTT.